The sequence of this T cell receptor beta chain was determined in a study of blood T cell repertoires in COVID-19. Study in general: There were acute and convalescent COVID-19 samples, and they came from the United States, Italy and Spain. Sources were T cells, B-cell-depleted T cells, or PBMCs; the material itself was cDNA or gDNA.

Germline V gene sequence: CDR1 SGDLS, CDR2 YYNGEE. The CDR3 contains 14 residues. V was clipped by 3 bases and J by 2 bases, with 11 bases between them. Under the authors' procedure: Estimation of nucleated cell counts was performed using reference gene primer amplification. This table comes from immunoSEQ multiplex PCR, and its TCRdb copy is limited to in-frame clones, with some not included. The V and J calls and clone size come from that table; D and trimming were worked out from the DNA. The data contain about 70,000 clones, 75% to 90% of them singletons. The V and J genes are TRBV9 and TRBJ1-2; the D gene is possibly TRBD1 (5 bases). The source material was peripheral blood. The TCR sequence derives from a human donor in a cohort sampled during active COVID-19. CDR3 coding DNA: TGTGCCAGCAGCGGGGGCGGAAAAAACTATGGCTACACCTTC. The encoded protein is CASSGGGKNYGYTF.